This TCR beta chain was profiled in a study of cytomegalovirus exposure and HLA in healthy donors. Study-wide points: Fewer N-insertions than the roughly 670-donor mean were reportedly shown by an Asian-associated ancestry cluster in a later analysis.

Germline V gene data show CDR1 as MDHEN and CDR2 as SYDVKM. Deletions cut 1 base from V and 3 bases from J, with 6 bases between. The CDR3 is 13 residues long. A multiplex PCR was run with 60 Vbeta primers and 13 Jbeta primers. Here immunoSEQ multiplex PCR was the method, and the copy in TCRdb shows in-frame clones only, minus some. The sample has 120,000 or so clones; 80% are singletons. Note on this clone: What it recognizes is unknown.

The rearrangement links TRBV28 to TRBJ1-2; D unresolved. The material sequenced was PBMCs. This clonotype was sampled from a man in his forties or fifties in good health and CMV-seronegative. The CDR3 DNA follows: TGTGCCAGCAGTTTATCCCAGTACTATGGCTACACCTTC. Its protein is CASSLSQYYGYTF.